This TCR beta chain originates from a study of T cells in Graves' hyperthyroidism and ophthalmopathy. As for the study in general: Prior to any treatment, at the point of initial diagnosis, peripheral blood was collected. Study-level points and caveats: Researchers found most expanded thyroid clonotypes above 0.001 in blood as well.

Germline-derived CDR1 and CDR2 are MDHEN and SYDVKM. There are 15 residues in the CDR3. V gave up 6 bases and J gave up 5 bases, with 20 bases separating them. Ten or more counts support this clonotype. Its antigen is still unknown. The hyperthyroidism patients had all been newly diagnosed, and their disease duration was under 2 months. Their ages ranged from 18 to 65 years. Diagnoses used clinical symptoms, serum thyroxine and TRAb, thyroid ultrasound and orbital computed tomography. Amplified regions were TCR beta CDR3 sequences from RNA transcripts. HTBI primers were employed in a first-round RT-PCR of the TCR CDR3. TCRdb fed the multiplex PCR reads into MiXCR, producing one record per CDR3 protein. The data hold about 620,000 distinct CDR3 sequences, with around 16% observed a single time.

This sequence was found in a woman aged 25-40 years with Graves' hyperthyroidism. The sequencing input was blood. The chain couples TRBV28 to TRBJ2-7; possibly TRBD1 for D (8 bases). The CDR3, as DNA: TGTGCCAGCAGCAACGGACAGGGAGGGGGGAACGAGCAGTACTTC. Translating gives CASSNGQGGGNEQYF.